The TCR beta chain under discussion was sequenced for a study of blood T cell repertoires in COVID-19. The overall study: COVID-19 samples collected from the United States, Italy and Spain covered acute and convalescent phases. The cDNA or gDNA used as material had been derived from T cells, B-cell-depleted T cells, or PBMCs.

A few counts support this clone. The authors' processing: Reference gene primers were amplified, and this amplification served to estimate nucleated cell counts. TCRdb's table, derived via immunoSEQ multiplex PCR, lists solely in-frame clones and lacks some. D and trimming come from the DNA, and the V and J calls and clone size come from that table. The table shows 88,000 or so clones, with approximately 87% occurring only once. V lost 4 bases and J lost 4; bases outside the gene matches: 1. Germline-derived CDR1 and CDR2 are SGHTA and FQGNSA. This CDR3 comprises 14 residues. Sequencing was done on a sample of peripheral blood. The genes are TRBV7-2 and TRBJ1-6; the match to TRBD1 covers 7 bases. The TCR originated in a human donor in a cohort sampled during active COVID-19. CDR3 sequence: CASSWDSYNSPLHF. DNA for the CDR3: TGTGCCAGCAGCTGGGACAGTTATAATTCACCCCTCCACTTT.